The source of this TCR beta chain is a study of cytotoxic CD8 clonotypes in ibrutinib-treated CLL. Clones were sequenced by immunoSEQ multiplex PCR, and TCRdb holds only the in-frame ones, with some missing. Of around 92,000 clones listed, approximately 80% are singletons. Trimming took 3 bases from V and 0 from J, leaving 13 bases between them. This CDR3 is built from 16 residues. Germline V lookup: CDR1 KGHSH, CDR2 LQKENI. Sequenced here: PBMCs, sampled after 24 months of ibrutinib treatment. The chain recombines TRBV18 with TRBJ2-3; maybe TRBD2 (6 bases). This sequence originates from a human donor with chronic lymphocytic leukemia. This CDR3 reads CASSPGTVGSTDTQYF. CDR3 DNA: TGTGCCAGCTCACCCGGGACTGTGGGAAGCACAGATACGCAGTATTTT.